The TCR beta chain under discussion was sequenced for a study of CD8 T cells in Susac syndrome. In its sample, this clonotype was seen a few times. Its antigen is still unknown. cDNA came from about 0.5 to 1 ug RNA primed by random hexamers. TCRdb fed the immunoSEQ multiplex PCR reads into MiXCR, producing one record per CDR3 protein. The sample records 95,000 to 150,000 distinct CDR3 sequences, roughly 95% being singletons. General observations from the study: None of the CD4+ T cell repertoires in Susac syndrome showed clonal expansion.

Diagnostic criteria for definite or probable disease, in their recently defined form, were met by the patients with Susac syndrome. The source material was CD4+ T cells from PBMCs. The TCR comes from a human donor with Susac syndrome.

CDR3: CASSAQGGETQYF. The CDR3 region has the DNA TGTGCCAGCTCAGCCCAGGGAGGGGAGACCCAGTACTTC. The chain links TRBV18 to TRBJ2-5; TRBD2 matches at 7 bases. V lost 5 bases, J lost 5 bases, and 5 bases stayed unmatched. The CDR3 consists of 13 residues. Per germline, CDR1 KGHSH and CDR2 LQKENI.